The next 10 T cell receptor beta chains were all read from a single sample in a study of neurological immune-mediated disorders. TCRdb ran MiXCR on the 5' RACE reads and lists one entry per CDR3 protein. The sample includes 95,000 to 110,000 distinct CDR3 sequences, under 14% of them seen just once. The time point was: longitudinal time-point 3. What was sequenced was PBMCs. These receptors were collected from a female donor with HTLV-1-associated myelopathy (HAM/TSP).

This clonotype was picked up many times. The rearrangement joins TRBV7-9 to TRBJ2-3, with D unresolved. The CDR3 sequence is 11 residues long. The germline V gene has CDR1 SEHNR and CDR2 FQNEAQ (reference sequence). Trimming took off 3 bases at V and 4 bases at J, with 2 bases between the two ends. CDR3 sequence: CASSFSDTQYF. DNA for the CDR3: TGTGCCAGCAGCTTCTCAGATACGCAGTATTTT.

This clonotype has a count of ten or more. This chain uses TRBV20-1 with TRBJ1-1, with TRBD1 matching 10 bases. V lost 6 bases and J lost 4; bases outside the gene matches: 5. This CDR3 has 13 amino acids. The germline V gene has CDR1 DFQATT and CDR2 SNEGSKA (reference sequence). For the CDR3, the DNA is TGCAGTGCCAGGACAGGGGGAGGCACTGAAGCTTTCTTT. It translates to CSARTGGGTEAFF.

This clonotype was seen at least ten times. V usage is TRBV6-5 and J usage is TRBJ2-1; 13 nucleotides line up with TRBD2. The CDR3 loop spans 16 amino acids. CDR1 MNHEY and CDR2 SVGAGI come from the germline V gene. J gave up 13 bases and V 2 bases, and 11 bases lay outside the gene matches. The CDR3, as DNA: TGTGCCAGCAGTTACACCGGACTAGCGGGGGCCCCGAGACAGTTCTTC. Translation: CASSYTGLAGAPRQFF.

This clonotype was counted at least ten times. This chain connects TRBV15 to TRBJ2-7; 8 bases are shared with TRBD2. Germline CDR1 is LNHNV and CDR2 is YYDKDF (reference sequence). CDR3 length equals 16 residues. The ends lost 0 bases at V and 4 bases at J; junction bases unmatched: 8. The CDR3 DNA reads as TGTGCCACCAGCAGAGAGACGGGAGGGACACCTTACGAGCAGTACTTC. As protein: CATSRETGGTPYEQYF.

The rearrangement links TRBV7-9 to TRBJ2-1; possible D gene TRBD1, 7 bases. The CDR3 sequence is 16 residues long. The germline CDR1 and CDR2 sequences are SEHNR and FQNEAQ (reference sequence). V shed 2 bases and J shed 8 bases, with 19 bases lying between them. The CDR3 loop reads CASSLRAGGLGDEQFF. CDR3 DNA sequence: TGTGCCAGCAGCTTAAGGGCAGGGGGGCTGGGGGATGAGCAGTTCTTC.

Concerning this clonotype: The junction departs from germline at one end; a sequencing error may be responsible. CDR3 nucleotide sequence: TGTGTCAGCAGCACTACAGGGTACCGCTATGGCTACACATTC. Its translation: CVSSTTGYRYGYTF. The rearrangement links TRBV9 to TRBJ1-2; D is possibly TRBD1 (6 bases). The CDR3 extends over 14 amino acids. CDR1 is SGDLS, CDR2 YYNGEE, per germline.

This clonotype has ten or more counts. The V gene is TRBV20-1, the J gene TRBJ2-7; D possibly uses TRBD1 or TRBD2 (5 bases each). Germline V gene lookup returns CDR1 DFQATT and CDR2 SNEGSKA (reference sequence). The V and J ends lost 0 bases and 7 bases respectively, with 19 bases between them. The CDR3 is made up of 15 amino acids. In nucleotides, the CDR3 is TGCAGTGCTAGAGACCGGGGCAGGGTAGTGAGGGAGCAGTACTTC. Its translation is CSARDRGRVVREQYF.

There are many counts of this clonotype. J is TRBJ2-1 and V is TRBV4-1, with 7 bases matching TRBD2. The CDR3 covers 17 residues. J gave up 7 bases and V 4 bases, and 16 bases lay outside the gene matches. Germline lookup yields CDR1 MGHRA and CDR2 YSYEKL. Here the CDR3 reads CASSLDPPAGRENEQFF. The CDR3 nucleotides read TGCGCCAGCAGCCTGGACCCACCAGCGGGGCGGGAGAATGAGCAGTTCTTC.

The gene calls are TRBV28 and TRBJ1-6, with D possibly TRBD1 on 6 matching bases. Germline-derived CDR1 and CDR2 are MDHEN and SYDVKM. The CDR3 has 14 amino acids. The CDR3 loop reads CAVRGGRDNSPLHF. DNA for the CDR3: TGTGCAGTGCGGGGGGGGCGAGATAATTCACCCCTCCACTTT.

A remark on this clonotype: It may be a read error: a sequence one base away is much more abundant. The chain combines TRBV28 with TRBJ2-2, with TRBD2 identical over 7 bases. The CDR3 covers 14 residues. The V gene's germline CDR1 is MDHEN and CDR2 SYDVKM. The CDR3 protein is CASWGGERTGEQFF. The CDR3 DNA follows: TGTGCCAGCTGGGGGGGGGAACGCACCGGGGAGCAGTTTTTT.